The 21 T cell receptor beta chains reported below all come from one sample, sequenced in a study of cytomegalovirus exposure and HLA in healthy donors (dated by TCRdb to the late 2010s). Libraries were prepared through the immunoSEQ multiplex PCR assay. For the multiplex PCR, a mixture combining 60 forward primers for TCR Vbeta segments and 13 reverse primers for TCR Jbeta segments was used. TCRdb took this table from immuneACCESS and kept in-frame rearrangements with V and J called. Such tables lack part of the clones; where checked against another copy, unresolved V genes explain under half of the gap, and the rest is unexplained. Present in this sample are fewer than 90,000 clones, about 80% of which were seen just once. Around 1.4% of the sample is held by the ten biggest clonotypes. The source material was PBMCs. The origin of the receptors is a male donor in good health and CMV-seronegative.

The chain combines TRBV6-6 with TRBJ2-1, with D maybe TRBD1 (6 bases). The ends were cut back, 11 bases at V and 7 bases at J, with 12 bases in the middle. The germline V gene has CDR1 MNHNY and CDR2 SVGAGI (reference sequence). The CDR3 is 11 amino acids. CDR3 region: CAGGRGNEQFF. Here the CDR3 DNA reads TGTGCCGGGGGTAGGGGGAATGAGCAGTTCTTC.

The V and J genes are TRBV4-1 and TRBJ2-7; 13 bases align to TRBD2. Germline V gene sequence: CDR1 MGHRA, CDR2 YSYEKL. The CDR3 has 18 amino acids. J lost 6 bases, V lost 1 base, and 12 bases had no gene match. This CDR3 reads CASSQVQSIGTSGVEQYF. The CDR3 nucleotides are TGCGCCAGCAGCCAAGTCCAGTCTATAGGGACTAGCGGGGTCGAGCAGTACTTC.

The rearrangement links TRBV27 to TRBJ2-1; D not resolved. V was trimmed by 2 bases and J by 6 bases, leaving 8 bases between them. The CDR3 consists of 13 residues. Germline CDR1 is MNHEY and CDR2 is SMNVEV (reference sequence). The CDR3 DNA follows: TGTGCCAGCAGTTTAAATTCCCTCAATGAGCAGTTCTTC. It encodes CASSLNSLNEQFF.

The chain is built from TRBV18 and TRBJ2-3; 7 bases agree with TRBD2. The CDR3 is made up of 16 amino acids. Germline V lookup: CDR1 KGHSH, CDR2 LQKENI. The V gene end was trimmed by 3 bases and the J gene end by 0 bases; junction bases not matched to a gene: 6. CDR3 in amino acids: CASSPLAGSSTDTQYF. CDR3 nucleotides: TGTGCCAGCTCACCCTTAGCGGGTTCTAGCACAGATACGCAGTATTTT.

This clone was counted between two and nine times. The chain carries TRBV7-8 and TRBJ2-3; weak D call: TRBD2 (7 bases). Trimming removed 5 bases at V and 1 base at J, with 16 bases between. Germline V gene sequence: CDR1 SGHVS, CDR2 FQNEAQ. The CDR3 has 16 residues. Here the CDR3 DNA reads TGTGCCAGCAGCGCAGGGGTGAGCGGGGGCACAGATACGCAGTATTTT. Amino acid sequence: CASSAGVSGGTDTQYF.

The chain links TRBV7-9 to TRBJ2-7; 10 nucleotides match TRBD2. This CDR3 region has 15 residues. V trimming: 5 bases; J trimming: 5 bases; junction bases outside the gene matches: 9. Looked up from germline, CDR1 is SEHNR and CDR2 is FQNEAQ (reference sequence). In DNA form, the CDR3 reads TGTGCCAGCAGCCAAGGGCTAGCGGGAGATCACGAGCAGTACTTC. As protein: CASSQGLAGDHEQYF.

CDR3 nucleotide sequence: TGTGCCTCTACCTACAGGGGCGACGAGCAGTACTTC. Translation: CASTYRGDEQYF. The gene calls are TRBV30 and TRBJ2-5; 7 bases fit TRBD1. The J call may be mistaken, given a closer DNA end match to TRBJ2-7. Germline V gene lookup returns CDR1 GTSNPN and CDR2 SVGIG (reference sequence). CDR3 length equals 12 residues.

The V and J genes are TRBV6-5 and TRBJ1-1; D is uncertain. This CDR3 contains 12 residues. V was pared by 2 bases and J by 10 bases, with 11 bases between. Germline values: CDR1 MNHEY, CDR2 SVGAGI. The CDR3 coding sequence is TGTGCCAGCAGTTACAGGAGGGAGGGAGCTTTCTTT. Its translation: CASSYRREGAFF.

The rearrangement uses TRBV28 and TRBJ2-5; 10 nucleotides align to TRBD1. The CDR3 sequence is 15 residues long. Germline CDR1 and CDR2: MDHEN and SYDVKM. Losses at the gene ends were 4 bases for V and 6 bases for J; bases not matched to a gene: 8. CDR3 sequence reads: CASSSRDRGVKTQYF. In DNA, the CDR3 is TGTGCCAGCAGTTCCCGGGACAGGGGAGTGAAGACCCAGTACTTC.

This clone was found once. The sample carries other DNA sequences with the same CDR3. This CDR3 is CASSPPTTDTQYF. The CDR3 DNA reads as TGTGCCAGCAGTCCTCCTACCACAGATACGCAGTATTTT. The chain has TRBV11-3 and TRBJ2-3; no clear D. Per the germline V gene, CDR1 is SGHNT and CDR2 is YENEEA. Trimming took 6 bases from V and 2 from J, leaving 9 bases between them. This CDR3 contains 13 residues.

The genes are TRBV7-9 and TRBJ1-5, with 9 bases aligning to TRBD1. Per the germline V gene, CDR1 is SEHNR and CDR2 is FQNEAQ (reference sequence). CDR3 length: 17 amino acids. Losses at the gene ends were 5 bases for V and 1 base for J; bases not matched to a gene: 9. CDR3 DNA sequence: TGTGCCAGCAGCATGGGACAGGGTATGGGGAGCAATCAGCCCCAGCATTTT. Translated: CASSMGQGMGSNQPQHF.

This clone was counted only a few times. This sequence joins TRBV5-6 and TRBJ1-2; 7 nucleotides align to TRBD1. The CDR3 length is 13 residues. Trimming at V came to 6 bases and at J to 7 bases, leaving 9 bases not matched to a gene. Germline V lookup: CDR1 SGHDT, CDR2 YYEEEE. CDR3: CASTFPGGFGYTF. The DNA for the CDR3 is TGTGCCAGCACTTTCCCAGGGGGGTTTGGCTACACCTTC.

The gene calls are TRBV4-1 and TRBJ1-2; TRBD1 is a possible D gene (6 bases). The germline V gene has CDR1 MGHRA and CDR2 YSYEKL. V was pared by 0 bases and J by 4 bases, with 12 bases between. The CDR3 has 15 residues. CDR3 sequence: CASSQDRGWGYGYTF. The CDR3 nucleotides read TGCGCCAGCAGCCAAGATAGGGGGTGGGGCTATGGCTACACCTTC.

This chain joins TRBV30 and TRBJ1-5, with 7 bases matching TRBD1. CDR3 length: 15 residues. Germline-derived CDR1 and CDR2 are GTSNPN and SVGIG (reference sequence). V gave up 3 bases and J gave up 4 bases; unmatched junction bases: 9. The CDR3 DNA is TGTGCCTGGAGCCCAGGGGGAATCTTGAATCAGCCCCAGCATTTT. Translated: CAWSPGGILNQPQHF.

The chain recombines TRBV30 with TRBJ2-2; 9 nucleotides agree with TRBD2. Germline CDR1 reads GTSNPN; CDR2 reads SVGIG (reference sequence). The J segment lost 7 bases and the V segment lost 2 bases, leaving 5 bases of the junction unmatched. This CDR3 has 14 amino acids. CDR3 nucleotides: TGTGCCTGGAGTTGGACTAGCGTGAGCGGGGAGCTGTTTTTT. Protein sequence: CAWSWTSVSGELFF.

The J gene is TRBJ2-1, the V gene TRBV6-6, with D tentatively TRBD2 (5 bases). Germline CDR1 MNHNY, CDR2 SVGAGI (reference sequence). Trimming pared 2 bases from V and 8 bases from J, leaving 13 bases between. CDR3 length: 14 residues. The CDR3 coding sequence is TGTGCCAGCAGTTACGAGGACCGCGGGTATGAGCAGTTCTTC. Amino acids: CASSYEDRGYEQFF.

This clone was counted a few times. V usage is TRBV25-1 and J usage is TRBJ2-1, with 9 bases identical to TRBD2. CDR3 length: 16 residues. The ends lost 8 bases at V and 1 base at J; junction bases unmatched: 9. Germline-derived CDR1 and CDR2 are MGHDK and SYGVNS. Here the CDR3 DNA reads TGTGCCAGCTTGTATAGCGGGGGACTTTCCTACAATGAGCAGTTCTTC. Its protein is CASLYSGGLSYNEQFF.

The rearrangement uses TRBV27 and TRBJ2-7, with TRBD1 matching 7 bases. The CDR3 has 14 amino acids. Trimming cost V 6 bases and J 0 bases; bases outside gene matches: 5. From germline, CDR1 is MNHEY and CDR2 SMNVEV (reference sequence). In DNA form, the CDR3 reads TGTGCCAGCAGATCAGGGGGTAGCTCCTACGAGCAGTACTTC. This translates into CASRSGGSSYEQYF.

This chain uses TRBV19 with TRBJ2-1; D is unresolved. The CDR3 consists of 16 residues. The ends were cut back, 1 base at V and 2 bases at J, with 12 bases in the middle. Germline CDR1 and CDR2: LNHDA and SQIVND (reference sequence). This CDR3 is CASSIGGSRTYNEQFF. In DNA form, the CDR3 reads TGTGCCAGTAGTATAGGCGGTAGCCGGACCTACAATGAGCAGTTCTTC.

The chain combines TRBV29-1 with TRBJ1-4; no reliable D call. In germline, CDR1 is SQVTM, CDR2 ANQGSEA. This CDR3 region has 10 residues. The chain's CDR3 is CGPPDEKLFF. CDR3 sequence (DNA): TGCGGCCCTCCCGATGAAAAACTGTTTTTT.

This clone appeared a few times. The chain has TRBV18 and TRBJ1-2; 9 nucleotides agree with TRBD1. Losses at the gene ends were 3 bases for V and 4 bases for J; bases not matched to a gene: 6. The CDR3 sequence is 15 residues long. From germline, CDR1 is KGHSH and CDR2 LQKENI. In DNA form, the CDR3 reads TGTGCCAGCTCACCCCAGTCGACAGGGGGCTATGGCTACACCTTC. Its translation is CASSPQSTGGYGYTF.